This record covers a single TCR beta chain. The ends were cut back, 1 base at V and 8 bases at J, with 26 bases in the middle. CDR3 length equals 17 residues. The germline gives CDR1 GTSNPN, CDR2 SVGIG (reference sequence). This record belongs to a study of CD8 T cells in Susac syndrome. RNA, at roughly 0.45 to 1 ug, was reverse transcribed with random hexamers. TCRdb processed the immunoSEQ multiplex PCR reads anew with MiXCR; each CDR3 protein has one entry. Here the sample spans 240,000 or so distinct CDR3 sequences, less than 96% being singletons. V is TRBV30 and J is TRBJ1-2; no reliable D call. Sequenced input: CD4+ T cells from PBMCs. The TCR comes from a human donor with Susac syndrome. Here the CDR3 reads CAWSATTGSGSRWGYTF. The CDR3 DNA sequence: TGTGCCTGGAGTGCGACCACGGGATCCGGGAGTAGATGGGGCTACACCTTC.